Listed below are T cell receptor beta chains from one sample, sequenced in a study of shared clonotypes between healthy human individuals. Data came from immunoSEQ multiplex PCR; TCRdb stores just in-frame clones and leaves some out. The top ten hold 45% to 55% of the sample, which has roughly 86,000 clones, roughly three quarters seen once. What was sequenced was memory CD8+ T cells sorted from blood. The receptors derive from a man aged 25 to 45 in good health. Each CDR3 is given with its conserved first and last residue. Each record gives: J gene, D gene, clone size, V gene, CDR3 protein, CDR3 DNA. D genes are given only for firm matches. Size is omitted from some rows. Given values are once, few, many or a class for expanded clones.

J gene: TRBJ2-7
D gene: -
clone size: -
V gene: TRBV6-1
CDR3 protein: CASSYSGDEQYF
CDR3 DNA: TGTGCCAGCAGCTATAGCGGAGACGAGCAGTACTTC

J gene: TRBJ2-1
D gene: -
clone size: many
V gene: TRBV19
CDR3 protein: CASSYRWGRESEQFF
CDR3 DNA: TGTGCCAGTAGTTATAGGTGGGGCAGGGAAAGTGAGCAGTTCTTC

J gene: TRBJ1-5
D gene: -
clone size: -
V gene: TRBV2
CDR3 protein: CASKVQGPQHF
CDR3 DNA: TGTGCCAGCAAGGTCCAGGGGCCCCAGCATTTT

J gene: TRBJ2-1
D gene: TRBD2
clone size: -
V gene: TRBV28
CDR3 protein: CASSYPRGGEQFF
CDR3 DNA: TGTGCCAGCAGCTACCCGCGGGGGGGTGAGCAGTTCTTC

J gene: TRBJ2-3
D gene: TRBD1
clone size: -
V gene: TRBV7-9
CDR3 protein: CASSPPLGQGRTDTQYF
CDR3 DNA: TGTGCCAGCAGCCCCCCGCTCGGACAGGGCCGCACAGATACGCAGTATTTT

J gene: TRBJ2-7
D gene: -
clone size: -
V gene: TRBV6-5
CDR3 protein: CASSYATGFEQYF
CDR3 DNA: TGTGCCAGCAGTTACGCAACAGGGTTCGAGCAGTACTTC

J gene: TRBJ2-2
D gene: TRBD2
clone size: -
V gene: TRBV6-1
CDR3 protein: CASSEVGGGTGELFF
CDR3 DNA: TGTGCCAGCAGTGAAGTTGGCGGGGGGACCGGGGAGCTGTTTTTT

J gene: TRBJ1-5
D gene: TRBD1
clone size: -
V gene: TRBV6-5
CDR3 protein: CASSSGTRGYQPQHF
CDR3 DNA: TGTGCCAGCAGCAGCGGGACCAGGGGGTATCAGCCCCAGCATTTT

J gene: TRBJ2-3
D gene: TRBD2
clone size: -
V gene: TRBV5-1
CDR3 protein: CASSLAVTSADTQYF
CDR3 DNA: TGCGCCAGCAGCTTGGCCGTTACTAGCGCAGATACGCAGTATTTT

J gene: TRBJ1-6
D gene: -
clone size: -
V gene: TRBV30
CDR3 protein: CACGHFNSPLHF
CDR3 DNA: TGTGCCTGTGGACATTTTAATTCACCCCTCCACTTT

J gene: TRBJ2-7
D gene: -
clone size: few
V gene: TRBV28
CDR3 protein: CASRPGHYYEQYF
CDR3 DNA: TGTGCCAGCAGGCCGGGACATTACTACGAGCAGTACTTC

J gene: TRBJ2-7
D gene: -
clone size: few
V gene: TRBV7-9
CDR3 protein: CASSSAEKGRASYEQYF
CDR3 DNA: TGTGCCAGCAGCTCCGCCGAGAAGGGACGGGCATCCTACGAGCAGTACTTC

J gene: TRBJ2-3
D gene: -
clone size: -
V gene: TRBV6-6
CDR3 protein: CASSTRRQEGTDTQYF
CDR3 DNA: TGTGCCAGCAGTACTAGAAGACAGGAAGGCACAGATACGCAGTATTTT

J gene: TRBJ2-1
D gene: -
clone size: -
V gene: TRBV6-1
CDR3 protein: CASSRGGLPNEQFF
CDR3 DNA: TGTGCCAGCAGTCGAGGGGGACTCCCCAATGAGCAGTTCTTC

J gene: TRBJ2-1
D gene: TRBD1
clone size: once
V gene: TRBV7-2
CDR3 protein: CASSTGTGVNEQFF
CDR3 DNA: TGTGCCAGCAGCACCGGGACAGGGGTCAATGAGCAGTTCTTC

J gene: TRBJ2-3
D gene: TRBD1
clone size: -
V gene: TRBV18
CDR3 protein: CASSRDREATDTQYF
CDR3 DNA: TGTGCCAGCTCACGGGACAGGGAGGCCACAGATACGCAGTATTTT

J gene: TRBJ2-5
D gene: TRBD1
clone size: -
V gene: TRBV7-2
CDR3 protein: CAGSLAKTGEETQYF
CDR3 DNA: TGTGCCGGCAGCTTAGCAAAGACAGGGGAGGAGACCCAGTACTTC

J gene: TRBJ1-5
D gene: -
clone size: -
V gene: TRBV7-9
CDR3 protein: CASSPRSRGNNQPQHF
CDR3 DNA: TGTGCCAGCAGCCCTAGGTCAAGGGGGAACAATCAGCCCCAGCATTTT

J gene: TRBJ1-2
D gene: -
clone size: -
V gene: TRBV4-1
CDR3 protein: CASSQVGAGANYGYTF
CDR3 DNA: TGCGCCAGCAGCCAAGTTGGCGCTGGGGCTAACTATGGCTACACCTTC

J gene: TRBJ1-3
D gene: -
clone size: -
V gene: TRBV28
CDR3 protein: CASTIGRPGRFSGNTIYF
CDR3 DNA: TGTGCCAGCACTATAGGGCGTCCGGGACGGTTCTCTGGAAACACCATATATTTT

J gene: TRBJ2-5
D gene: TRBD1
clone size: -
V gene: TRBV5-1
CDR3 protein: CASSLDGRGQETQYF
CDR3 DNA: TGCGCCAGCAGCTTGGACGGCAGGGGGCAAGAGACCCAGTACTTC

J gene: TRBJ1-5
D gene: -
clone size: -
V gene: TRBV28
CDR3 protein: CASSQGYSNQPQHF
CDR3 DNA: TGTGCCAGCAGCCAGGGATATAGCAATCAGCCCCAGCATTTT

J gene: TRBJ2-5
D gene: -
clone size: -
V gene: TRBV2
CDR3 protein: CASSFFPGPETQYF
CDR3 DNA: TGTGCCAGCAGTTTCTTCCCCGGACCCGAGACCCAGTACTTC

J gene: TRBJ2-7
D gene: -
clone size: once
V gene: TRBV9
CDR3 protein: CASSVGTGVYEQYF
CDR3 DNA: TGTGCCAGCAGCGTAGGGACGGGAGTCTACGAGCAGTACTTC

J gene: TRBJ2-5
D gene: -
clone size: -
V gene: TRBV14
CDR3 protein: CASSTRTVLDGQETQYF
CDR3 DNA: TGTGCCAGCAGCACACGGACAGTCCTGGATGGGCAAGAGACCCAGTACTTC

J gene: TRBJ2-7
D gene: -
clone size: many
V gene: TRBV6-5
CDR3 protein: CASGEFASYEQYF
CDR3 DNA: TGTGCCAGCGGTGAGTTCGCCTCCTACGAGCAGTACTTC

J gene: TRBJ1-5
D gene: TRBD1
clone size: -
V gene: TRBV15
CDR3 protein: CATSSYQGAQPQHF
CDR3 DNA: TGTGCCACCAGCAGTTATCAGGGGGCTCAGCCCCAGCATTTT

J gene: TRBJ2-3
D gene: -
clone size: -
V gene: TRBV27
CDR3 protein: CASSLSPASDTQYF
CDR3 DNA: TGTGCCAGCAGTTTATCGCCAGCTTCGGATACGCAGTATTTT

J gene: TRBJ2-2
D gene: -
clone size: -
V gene: TRBV7-9
CDR3 protein: CASSPFTGELFF
CDR3 DNA: TGTGCCAGCAGCCCTTTCACCGGGGAGCTGTTTTTT

J gene: TRBJ2-3
D gene: -
clone size: -
V gene: TRBV6-1
CDR3 protein: CASSDRYTDTQYF
CDR3 DNA: TGTGCCAGCAGTGACAGGTACACAGATACGCAGTATTTT

J gene: TRBJ2-7
D gene: TRBD2
clone size: -
V gene: TRBV4-1
CDR3 protein: CASSLPGTNTYEQYF
CDR3 DNA: TGCGCCAGCAGCCTACCCGGGACTAACACCTACGAGCAGTACTTC

J gene: TRBJ2-2
D gene: -
clone size: -
V gene: TRBV15
CDR3 protein: CATSRSYKRQARNTGELFF
CDR3 DNA: TGTGCCACCAGCAGAAGTTACAAGCGACAGGCCCGGAACACCGGGGAGCTGTTTTTT

J gene: TRBJ2-5
D gene: -
clone size: once
V gene: TRBV18
CDR3 protein: CASSLQLQETQYF
CDR3 DNA: TGTGCCAGCTCATTACAATTACAAGAGACCCAGTACTTC

J gene: TRBJ2-4
D gene: -
clone size: -
V gene: TRBV5-6
CDR3 protein: CASSYKNIQYF
CDR3 DNA: TGTGCCAGCAGCTATAAAAACATTCAGTACTTC

J gene: TRBJ2-4
D gene: TRBD2
clone size: -
V gene: TRBV5-1
CDR3 protein: CASSFSGSRSGIENIQYF
CDR3 DNA: TGCGCCAGCAGCTTTTCGGGTAGCAGGAGCGGGATAGAAAACATTCAGTACTTC

J gene: TRBJ2-2
D gene: TRBD1
clone size: -
V gene: TRBV11-1
CDR3 protein: CASSFGQGVFTGELFF
CDR3 DNA: TGTGCCAGCAGCTTCGGACAGGGGGTTTTCACCGGGGAGCTGTTTTTT

J gene: TRBJ1-2
D gene: -
clone size: -
V gene: TRBV28
CDR3 protein: CAILTASNYGYTF
CDR3 DNA: TGTGCCATCCTGACAGCAAGTAACTATGGCTACACCTTC

J gene: TRBJ2-6
D gene: TRBD2
clone size: -
V gene: TRBV6-6
CDR3 protein: CASTLTGGFAVSF
CDR3 DNA: TGTGCCAGCACCCTGACGGGGGGGTTCGCGGTATCTTTC

J gene: TRBJ2-1
D gene: -
clone size: -
V gene: TRBV9
CDR3 protein: CASSVASASSYNEQFF
CDR3 DNA: TGTGCCAGCAGCGTAGCTAGCGCGAGCTCCTACAATGAGCAGTTCTTC

J gene: TRBJ2-3
D gene: -
clone size: -
V gene: TRBV7-6
CDR3 protein: CASSFSRADTQYF
CDR3 DNA: TGTGCCAGCAGCTTTTCTAGGGCAGATACGCAGTATTTT

J gene: TRBJ2-1
D gene: -
clone size: once
V gene: TRBV2
CDR3 protein: CASSEWTSKQFF
CDR3 DNA: TGTGCCAGCAGTGAGTGGACATCTAAGCAGTTCTTC

J gene: TRBJ2-3
D gene: -
clone size: few
V gene: TRBV25-1
CDR3 protein: CASNPAPGLLLHTDTQYF
CDR3 DNA: TGTGCCAGCAACCCCGCCCCTGGACTACTATTACACACAGATACGCAGTATTTT

J gene: TRBJ1-1
D gene: TRBD1
clone size: -
V gene: TRBV18
CDR3 protein: CASSPLYRGPDTEAFF
CDR3 DNA: TGTGCCAGCTCACCATTATACAGGGGGCCGGACACTGAAGCTTTCTTT

J gene: TRBJ2-2
D gene: -
clone size: -
V gene: TRBV6-4
CDR3 protein: CASSRTVTGELFF
CDR3 DNA: TGTGCCAGCAGTCGGACTGTTACCGGGGAGCTGTTTTTT

J gene: TRBJ2-1
D gene: -
clone size: -
V gene: TRBV6-1
CDR3 protein: CASSEAPDGGNEQFF
CDR3 DNA: TGTGCCAGCAGTGAAGCCCCTGATGGGGGGAATGAGCAGTTCTTC

J gene: TRBJ1-1
D gene: -
clone size: -
V gene: TRBV5-1
CDR3 protein: CASSWGLATEAFF
CDR3 DNA: TGCGCCAGCAGCTGGGGATTGGCCACTGAAGCTTTCTTT

J gene: TRBJ2-6
D gene: -
clone size: -
V gene: TRBV5-1
CDR3 protein: CASSSNSGANVLTF
CDR3 DNA: TGCGCCAGCAGCTCGAACTCCGGGGCCAACGTCCTGACTTTC

J gene: TRBJ2-5
D gene: -
clone size: -
V gene: TRBV5-4
CDR3 protein: CASSLAGFQETQYF
CDR3 DNA: TGTGCCAGCAGCTTGGCAGGGTTTCAAGAGACCCAGTACTTC

J gene: TRBJ2-7
D gene: -
clone size: -
V gene: TRBV9
CDR3 protein: CASSVGWTPSYEQYF
CDR3 DNA: TGTGCCAGCAGCGTAGGTTGGACACCTTCCTACGAGCAGTACTTC

J gene: TRBJ2-2
D gene: -
clone size: -
V gene: TRBV9
CDR3 protein: CASSAHYTGELFF
CDR3 DNA: TGTGCCAGCAGCGCCCATTACACCGGGGAGCTGTTTTTT

J gene: TRBJ2-1
D gene: TRBD1
clone size: -
V gene: TRBV11-2
CDR3 protein: CASRGTVPFQEQFF
CDR3 DNA: TGTGCCAGCAGAGGGACAGTCCCATTTCAGGAGCAGTTCTTC

J gene: TRBJ2-5
D gene: TRBD2
clone size: -
V gene: TRBV6-5
CDR3 protein: CASSYRTRQETQYF
CDR3 DNA: TGTGCCAGCAGTTACCGGACTAGACAAGAGACCCAGTACTTC

J gene: TRBJ2-5
D gene: -
clone size: -
V gene: TRBV5-4
CDR3 protein: CASSFWGAGQETQYF
CDR3 DNA: TGTGCCAGCAGCTTTTGGGGAGCTGGCCAAGAGACCCAGTACTTC

J gene: TRBJ2-1
D gene: -
clone size: -
V gene: TRBV30
CDR3 protein: CAWSLAREQFF
CDR3 DNA: TGTGCCTGGAGTCTAGCGAGGGAGCAGTTCTTC

J gene: TRBJ2-5
D gene: TRBD2
clone size: many
V gene: TRBV7-7
CDR3 protein: CASSLKVNRRGAGRQETQYF
CDR3 DNA: TGTGCTAGCAGCTTAAAAGTTAATCGGCGGGGGGCAGGACGCCAAGAGACCCAGTACTTC

J gene: TRBJ2-5
D gene: -
clone size: -
V gene: TRBV7-9
CDR3 protein: CASSSEDRLYQETQYF
CDR3 DNA: TGTGCCAGCAGCTCAGAGGACAGACTGTACCAAGAGACCCAGTACTTC

J gene: TRBJ2-5
D gene: -
clone size: -
V gene: TRBV9
CDR3 protein: CASSVGNGDTETQYF
CDR3 DNA: TGTGCCAGCAGCGTTGGGAACGGGGACACAGAGACCCAGTACTTC

J gene: TRBJ1-5
D gene: -
clone size: once
V gene: TRBV7-9
CDR3 protein: CASSSKAENNQPQHF
CDR3 DNA: TGTGCCAGCAGCTCTAAGGCAGAAAACAATCAGCCCCAGCATTTT

J gene: TRBJ2-1
D gene: -
clone size: -
V gene: TRBV11-1
CDR3 protein: CASSLFPTGSYDEQFF
CDR3 DNA: TGTGCCAGCAGCTTATTCCCCACGGGTTCTTACGATGAGCAGTTCTTC

J gene: TRBJ2-7
D gene: -
clone size: -
V gene: TRBV10-1
CDR3 protein: CASRDLEPSYEQYF
CDR3 DNA: TGCGCCAGCAGAGACCTTGAACCCTCCTACGAGCAGTACTTC